Listed below are T cell receptor beta chains from one sample, sequenced in a study of memory B cells and T cells in multiple sclerosis. Antigens of these TCRs are unknown. Clones were sequenced by immunoSEQ multiplex PCR, and TCRdb holds only the in-frame ones, with some missing. The table records under 50,000 clones, almost 85% of them present only once. The sample comprised PBMCs from blood kept in culture. The receptors were sampled from a human donor with multiple sclerosis. Both conserved end residues are part of each CDR3. Fields, in order: clone size, CDR3 length, V gene, J gene, D gene, CDR3 protein, CDR3 DNA. A D gene is named only where the DNA matches it firmly. Some rows have no size entry. The others give once, few or many, or a class for an expanded clone.

NA	13	TRBV11-2	TRBJ1-2	NA	CASSLYRGYGYTF	TGTGCCAGCAGCTTATATCGGGGCTATGGCTACACCTTC
NA	17	TRBV6-4	TRBJ2-2	TRBD1	CASSDSKRTGGTGELFF	TGTGCCAGCAGTGACTCGAAAAGGACAGGGGGCACCGGGGAGCTGTTTTTT
NA	11	TRBV30	TRBJ1-1	NA	CAWRGGHEAFF	TGTGCCTGGAGAGGAGGCCATGAAGCTTTCTTT
NA	15	TRBV7-2	TRBJ1-1	TRBD1	CASSFVAGGVSEAFF	TGTGCCAGCAGCTTTGTGGCAGGGGGAGTAAGTGAAGCTTTCTTT
NA	15	TRBV7-9	TRBJ2-7	TRBD2	CASSPRASGGHEQYF	TGTGCCAGCAGCCCCAGGGCTAGCGGGGGTCACGAGCAGTACTTC
NA	18	TRBV9	TRBJ2-1	TRBD2	CASSRPRLTSGSYNEQFF	TGTGCCAGCAGTCGTCCACGCCTGACTAGCGGGAGTTACAATGAGCAGTTCTTC
NA	14	TRBV2	TRBJ2-5	NA	CASTGNRVGETQYF	TGTGCCAGCACCGGGAACAGGGTAGGAGAGACCCAGTACTTC
NA	13	TRBV5-1	TRBJ1-1	NA	CASSLAVNTEAFF	TGCGCCAGCAGCTTGGCAGTGAACACTGAAGCTTTCTTT
NA	14	TRBV28	TRBJ2-2	NA	CASSFGANTGELFF	TGTGCCAGCAGTTTTGGGGCAAACACCGGGGAGCTGTTTTTT
NA	16	TRBV4-3	TRBJ1-2	TRBD1	CASSQGGTDINYGYTF	TGCGCCAGCAGCCAAGGTGGGACAGATATTAACTATGGCTACACCTTC
NA	18	TRBV7-2	TRBJ2-1	TRBD2	CASSLGTSLFSSYNEQFF	TGTGCCAGCAGCTTAGGGACTAGCCTCTTTAGCTCCTACAATGAGCAGTTCTTC
NA	17	TRBV19	TRBJ1-2	TRBD1	CASNSRGDSSSNYGYTF	TGTGCCAGTAACTCGAGGGGGGACAGCTCTTCGAACTATGGCTACACCTTC
NA	15	TRBV7-2	TRBJ1-1	NA	CASSPAGQPNTEAFF	TGTGCCAGCAGCCCCGCAGGACAGCCGAACACTGAAGCTTTCTTT
NA	15	TRBV6-1	TRBJ1-2	TRBD1	CASRAPGQARAGYTF	TGTGCCAGCAGGGCCCCCGGACAGGCGAGGGCTGGCTACACCTTC
NA	15	TRBV7-2	TRBJ1-1	NA	CASSLAPTPNTEAFF	TGTGCCAGCAGCTTAGCCCCAACACCGAACACTGAAGCTTTCTTT
NA	15	TRBV27	TRBJ2-5	NA	CASSSSFQGQETQYF	TGTGCCAGCAGTTCCAGCTTCCAGGGCCAAGAGACCCAGTACTTC
NA	15	TRBV27	TRBJ1-2	NA	CASRSEWRGDYGYTF	TGTGCCAGCAGGAGCGAATGGAGGGGGGACTATGGCTACACCTTC
NA	17	TRBV9	TRBJ2-6	NA	CASSPLFSSTGANVLTF	TGTGCCAGCAGCCCCTTGTTTAGTTCCACTGGGGCCAACGTCCTGACTTTC
NA	15	TRBV11-2	TRBJ2-5	NA	CASSLAGTQQETQYF	TGTGCCAGCAGCTTAGCTGGGACTCAACAAGAGACCCAGTACTTC
NA	16	TRBV4-3	TRBJ1-6	NA	CASSQTTGTENSPLHF	TGCGCCAGCAGCCAAACAACCGGGACCGAAAATTCACCCCTCCACTTT
once	17	TRBV5-1	TRBJ2-5	TRBD2	CASSLGIRLAGGETQYF	TGCGCCAGCAGCTTGGGAATTAGGTTGGCGGGGGGAGAGACCCAGTACTTC
NA	15	TRBV7-2	TRBJ2-7	TRBD2	CASSLQPSGGNEQYF	TGTGCCAGCAGCTTACAACCTAGCGGGGGTAACGAGCAGTACTTC
once	15	TRBV7-2	TRBJ2-7	NA	CASSLEPLGTYEQYF	TGTGCCAGCAGCTTAGAACCTCTAGGGACCTACGAGCAGTACTTC
NA	14	TRBV4-1	TRBJ1-1	NA	CASSQEFRTVEAFF	TGCGCCAGCAGCCAAGAGTTCCGGACGGTCGAAGCTTTCTTT
NA	17	TRBV15	TRBJ2-5	TRBD1	CATSRVTGDLQRETQYF	TGTGCCACCAGCAGAGTAACAGGGGACCTGCAGAGGGAGACCCAGTACTTC
NA	14	TRBV19	TRBJ2-1	TRBD1	CASSWDREVDEQFF	TGTGCCAGCTCCTGGGACAGGGAGGTAGATGAGCAGTTCTTC
medium-sized	15	TRBV5-1	TRBJ1-6	TRBD1	CASSTWDRGSSPLHF	TGCGCCAGCAGCACCTGGGACAGGGGCTCCTCACCCCTCCACTTT
few	16	TRBV4-2	TRBJ2-5	NA	CASSQDVYGAQETQYF	TGTGCCAGCAGCCAAGATGTATACGGGGCCCAAGAGACCCAGTACTTC
NA	16	TRBV5-1	TRBJ1-1	NA	CASSQLSGVGNTEAFF	TGCGCCAGCAGTCAATTATCAGGGGTAGGGAACACTGAAGCTTTCTTT
NA	15	TRBV5-1	TRBJ1-6	NA	CASSWSGGLDSPLHF	TGCGCCAGCAGCTGGTCGGGAGGGCTTGATTCACCCCTCCACTTT
NA	14	TRBV5-5	TRBJ1-2	NA	CASSRKLGAEGYTF	TGTGCCAGCAGCCGTAAATTGGGGGCTGAGGGCTACACCTTC
NA	16	TRBV7-9	TRBJ1-2	TRBD1	CASSLATGGAFYGYTF	TGTGCCAGCAGCTTAGCGACAGGGGGCGCCTTCTATGGCTACACCTTC
few	14	TRBV14	TRBJ1-2	TRBD1	CASSYTGTGDGYTF	TGTGCCAGCAGCTACACCGGGACAGGTGATGGCTACACCTTC